A single sample gave rise to the 32 T cell receptor beta chains below, sequenced in a study of blood T cell repertoires in COVID-19. This table comes from immunoSEQ multiplex PCR, and its TCRdb copy is limited to in-frame clones, with some not included. The sample has approximately 260,000 clones; around 85% are singletons. The sequenced sample consisted of PBMCs or T cells enriched from blood (not recorded which). The receptor set was obtained from a woman aged 40 to 50 with acute COVID-19.

In this sample, this clone turned up once. The chain employs TRBV2 and TRBJ1-2; TRBD1 is a possible D gene (6 bases). With 6 bases removed from V and 5 bases from J, the gap between germline ends came to 19 bases. CDR1 and CDR2 (germline): SNHLY, FYNNEI. CDR3 size: 15 residues. In DNA form, the CDR3 reads TGTGCCAGCAGCCCCAGGGGACGGAGTGGGTATGGCTACACCTTC. Its protein is CASSPRGRSGYGYTF.

This sequence joins TRBV6-5 and TRBJ1-1, with D perhaps matching TRBD1 (5 bases). V was cut by 5 bases and J by 3 bases, with 16 bases left in between. This CDR3 has 15 residues. Germline CDR1 reads MNHEY; CDR2 reads SVGAGI. The CDR3: CASSPTGLGDTEAFF. The CDR3 nucleotides read TGTGCCAGCAGTCCCACCGGTCTAGGGGACACTGAAGCTTTCTTT.

The chain is built from TRBV5-1 and TRBJ2-3, with 9 bases matching TRBD2. Per the germline V gene, CDR1 is SGHRS and CDR2 is YFSETQ. V trimming: 5 bases; J trimming: 2 bases; junction bases outside the gene matches: 6. The CDR3 length is 15 residues. CDR3 loop: CASSLSGGLTDTQYF. The CDR3, as DNA: TGCGCCAGCAGTCTAAGCGGGGGGCTCACAGATACGCAGTATTTT.

This chain uses TRBV7-9 with TRBJ1-4, with 9 bases aligning to TRBD1. The CDR3 loop spans 17 amino acids. CDR1 and CDR2 from the germline V gene are SEHNR and FQNEAQ (reference sequence). J was trimmed by 7 bases and V by 5 bases; bases with no gene match: 14. The CDR3 sequence is CASSEGQGRGLGEKLFF. The CDR3 DNA sequence: TGTGCCAGCAGCGAGGGACAGGGACGGGGATTGGGTGAAAAACTGTTTTTT.

This chain links TRBV10-1 with TRBJ1-6, with a tentative D call TRBD1 (5 bases). The CDR3 loop spans 14 amino acids. Between the trimmed V and J ends, which lost 2 bases and 11 bases, there was a span of 13 bases. The germline CDR1 and CDR2 sequences are WNHNN and SYGVQD (reference sequence). The CDR3: CASSESGQGTPLHF. CDR3 nucleotides: TGCGCCAGCAGTGAGAGTGGGCAGGGAACACCCCTCCACTTT.

There are a few counts of this clone. The gene calls are TRBV7-8 and TRBJ2-7; TRBD2 aligns across 10 bases. CDR3 length: 16 residues. Looked up from germline, CDR1 is SGHVS and CDR2 is FQNEAQ. Trimming cost V 2 bases and J 5 bases; bases outside gene matches: 9. The CDR3, as DNA: TGTGCCAGCAGCTTACCTAGCGGGAGAACGTCCCACGAGCAGTACTTC. It specifies CASSLPSGRTSHEQYF.

The chain couples TRBV7-9 to TRBJ2-3; the D gene is possibly TRBD2 (6 bases). V lost 2 bases and J lost 4, with 16 bases in between. The CDR3 has 16 residues. Germline V CDR1 and CDR2: SEHNR, FQNEAQ (reference sequence). The CDR3 protein is CASSLSEGPLPDTQYF. The CDR3 nucleotides read TGTGCCAGCAGCTTATCGGAGGGGCCACTACCAGATACGCAGTATTTT.

The chain couples TRBV6-4 to TRBJ2-7; unclear D gene. The CDR3 is 12 amino acids. Trimming removed 6 bases from V and 3 bases from J, with 9 bases in between. Germline V gene sequence: CDR1 MRHNA, CDR2 SNTAGT. CDR3 nucleotides: TGTGCCAGCAGGTTAGTAGTCTACGAGCAGTACTTC. This sequence encodes CASRLVVYEQYF.

The chain is built from TRBV9 and TRBJ2-2; 8 bases line up with TRBD2. Germline values: CDR1 SGDLS, CDR2 YYNGEE. The CDR3 has 17 residues. The junction had 8 bases not matched to a gene; V was cut back by 3 bases and J by 1 base. The CDR3: CASSAPSSGRNTGELFF. In nucleotides, the CDR3 is TGTGCCAGCAGCGCCCCGTCTAGCGGGCGGAACACCGGGGAGCTGTTTTTT.

The rearrangement links TRBV24-1 to TRBJ2-1, with TRBD2 matching 8 bases. The germline V gene encodes CDR1 KGHDR and CDR2 SFDVKD. Unmatched junction bases numbered 7, after V lost 0 bases and J lost 4 bases. This CDR3 is built from 17 residues. CDR3 region: CATSDLQTSGKYNEQFF. Here the CDR3 DNA reads TGTGCCACCAGTGATTTGCAAACTAGCGGAAAATACAATGAGCAGTTCTTC.

The chain combines TRBV7-8 with TRBJ1-3; D ambiguous. V was clipped by 1 base and J by 2 bases, with 9 bases between them. This CDR3 has 15 residues. Germline values: CDR1 SGHVS, CDR2 FQNEAQ. The CDR3 DNA reads as TGTGCCAGCAGCTTAGTTGCTTCGGCTGGAAACACCATATATTTT. Encoded protein: CASSLVASAGNTIYF. The full variable domain, in which reference TRBV7-8 and TRBJ1-3 provide the parts outside the CDR3, is GAGVSQSPRYKVAKRGQDVALRCDPISGHVSLFWYQQALGQGPEFLTYFQNEAQLDKSGLPSDRFFAERPEGSVSTLKIQRTQQEDSAVYLCASSLVASAGNTIYFGEGSWLTVV.

The J gene is TRBJ2-2, the V gene TRBV6-5; D not certain. Trimming took 2 bases from V and 6 from J, leaving 10 bases between them. The germline CDR1 and CDR2 sequences are MNHEY and SVGAGI. This CDR3 spans 14 amino acids. Written as DNA, the CDR3 is TGTGCCAGCAGTTACGCCGGGTGGGCCGGGGAGCTGTTTTTT. Translation gives CASSYAGWAGELFF.

The CDR3 protein is CASSRGAGTSGSDEQFF. Here the CDR3 DNA reads TGTGCCAGCAGTCGAGGGGCCGGGACTAGCGGGAGCGATGAGCAGTTCTTC. The chain uses TRBV27 and TRBJ2-1; 14 nucleotides match TRBD2. The CDR3 has 17 residues. From germline, CDR1 is MNHEY and CDR2 SMNVEV (reference sequence). The junction had 11 bases not matched to a gene; V was cut back by 5 bases and J by 8 bases.

This sequence joins TRBV6-1 and TRBJ2-7, with a weak D call TRBD1 (7 bases). Germline assignment: CDR1 MNHNS and CDR2 SASEGT. CDR3 length: 15 residues. Trimming took off 2 bases at V and 4 bases at J, with 15 bases between the two ends. The CDR3 region has the DNA TGTGCCAGCAGTGAATCCAGGGGGGAAGGATACGAGCAGTACTTC. It specifies CASSESRGEGYEQYF.

The rearrangement uses TRBV5-1 and TRBJ2-5; 8 positions match TRBD2. Germline CDR1 is SGHRS and CDR2 is YFSETQ. V trimming: 4 bases; J trimming: 2 bases; junction bases outside the gene matches: 10. The CDR3 loop spans 16 amino acids. The DNA of the CDR3 is TGCGCCAGCAGCACCTTTGGAGTAGCGGGACAAGAGACCCAGTACTTC. It is translated as CASSTFGVAGQETQYF.

The chain carries TRBV19 and TRBJ2-7, with D perhaps TRBD2 (5 bases). V was pared by 6 bases and J by 3 bases, with 18 bases between. CDR1 is LNHDA and CDR2 is SQIVND in the germline V gene (reference sequence). The CDR3 totals 15 residues. CDR3 sequence reads: CASSPPRGFNYEQYF. The CDR3 DNA follows: TGTGCCAGTAGCCCCCCTCGGGGTTTCAACTACGAGCAGTACTTC.

This clone was detected only a few times. V is TRBV7-6 and J is TRBJ1-2; weak D call: TRBD1 (5 bases). Germline V CDR1 and CDR2: SGHVS, FNYEAQ. Trimming took off 8 bases at V and 2 bases at J, with 12 bases between the two ends. The CDR3 length is 13 residues. The CDR3 loop reads CASGGLHNYGYTF. The CDR3 region has the DNA TGTGCCAGCGGGGGACTGCACAACTATGGCTACACCTTC.

The chain couples TRBV19 to TRBJ1-5; D possibly corresponds to TRBD1 (5 bases). Trimming shortened V by 3 bases and J by 7 bases, and 13 bases separated the two germline ends. The CDR3 totals 14 residues. Germline V gene data show CDR1 as LNHDA and CDR2 as SQIVND (reference sequence). The CDR3 is CASSIRVAGQPQHF. The CDR3 DNA reads as TGTGCCAGTAGTATCCGGGTAGCAGGGCAGCCCCAGCATTTT.

V gene TRBV25-1 combines with J gene TRBJ2-4; 8 nucleotides align to TRBD2. The CDR3 consists of 14 residues. The germline V gene has CDR1 MGHDK and CDR2 SYGVNS. V lost 3 bases to trimming and J lost 9 bases; unmatched junction nucleotides: 7. The CDR3 DNA reads as TGTGCCAGCAGTGAGCATGGGGCGGGGGGCATTCAGTACTTC. Its translation is CASSEHGAGGIQYF.

A few counts support this clone. The genes are TRBV20-1 and TRBJ1-1; the D is unclear. This CDR3 is built from 11 residues. V lost 3 bases to trimming and J lost 9 bases, with 11 bases between them. Germline CDR1 and CDR2: DFQATT and SNEGSKA (reference sequence). The CDR3 bases are TGCAGTGCTAGGCGGGGAGCCAAAGCTTTCTTT. It is translated as CSARRGAKAFF.

The chain carries TRBV6-5 and TRBJ2-1, with D possibly TRBD1 on 5 matching bases. Germline V gene data show CDR1 as MNHEY and CDR2 as SVGAGI. Trimming cost V 4 bases and J 0 bases, with 13 bases left between them. The CDR3 runs to 16 residues. CDR3 DNA sequence: TGTGCCAGCAGTTTTATTGGGGCTAGCTCCTACAATGAGCAGTTCTTC. Protein: CASSFIGASSYNEQFF.

V usage is TRBV27 and J usage is TRBJ2-7; 8 bases are a match to TRBD2. The germline gives CDR1 MNHEY, CDR2 SMNVEV (reference sequence). The CDR3 is made up of 16 amino acids. J was trimmed by 4 bases and V by 0 bases; bases with no gene match: 8. CDR3 sequence: CASSLSGLAALYEQYF. As DNA, the CDR3 is TGTGCCAGCAGTTTATCTGGACTAGCAGCCCTTTACGAGCAGTACTTC.

The CDR3 spells CASSVIRRGQSSIGYTF. The CDR3 DNA reads as TGTGCCAGTAGTGTCATAAGGCGGGGACAGTCTTCGATCGGCTACACCTTC. This chain connects TRBV19 to TRBJ1-2, with 7 bases lining up with TRBD1. CDR1 is LNHDA and CDR2 is SQIVND in the germline V gene (reference sequence). Losses at the gene ends were 5 bases for V and 8 bases for J; bases not matched to a gene: 20. This CDR3 spans 17 amino acids.

CDR3 nucleotide sequence: TGTGCCAGCAGTTCAAACTCCTATAATTCACCCCTCCACTTT. This sequence encodes CASSSNSYNSPLHF. The chain combines TRBV5-4 with TRBJ1-6, with unresolved D. The V end lost 5 bases, the J end lost 0 bases, and 6 bases lay between the germline ends. Germline lookup yields CDR1 SGHNT and CDR2 YYREEE (reference sequence). The CDR3 has 14 residues.

This chain uses TRBV7-3 with TRBJ1-2; the match to TRBD1 covers 8 bases. V gave up 5 bases and J gave up 2 bases; unmatched junction bases: 4. Looked up from germline, CDR1 is SGHTA and CDR2 is FQGTGA. This CDR3 contains 14 residues. The CDR3 sequence is CASSPGQGNYGYTF. As DNA, the CDR3 is TGTGCCAGCAGCCCCGGACAGGGCAACTATGGCTACACCTTC.

This CDR3 reads CASSISGNTEAFF. CDR3 DNA: TGTGCCAGTAGTATATCGGGGAACACTGAAGCTTTCTTT. The rearrangement uses TRBV19 and TRBJ1-1; D gene uncertain. Per germline, CDR1 LNHDA and CDR2 SQIVND (reference sequence). V was cut by 2 bases and J by 1 base, with 5 bases left in between. This CDR3 has 13 amino acids.

The chain links TRBV7-8 to TRBJ2-7, with TRBD2 identical over 9 bases. The CDR3 sequence is 18 residues long. V shed 2 bases, J shed 4 bases, and the junction held 15 bases outside the gene matches. The germline V gene encodes CDR1 SGHVS and CDR2 FQNEAQ. In DNA form, the CDR3 reads TGTGCCAGCAGCTTATCCTTGGTAGCGGGGGACGCAGGGTACGAGCAGTACTTC. It is translated as CASSLSLVAGDAGYEQYF.

The chain uses TRBV18 and TRBJ2-7, with 15 bases that match TRBD2. Trimming at V came to 3 bases and at J to 7 bases, leaving 4 bases not matched to a gene. From germline, CDR1 is KGHSH and CDR2 LQKENI. There are 15 residues in the CDR3. CDR3 DNA: TGTGCCAGCTCACCGGGACTAGCGGGAGGTAAAGAGCAGTACTTC. Protein: CASSPGLAGGKEQYF.

This rearrangement joins TRBV7-3 to TRBJ2-1; D is perhaps TRBD1 (5 bases). The CDR3 length is 13 residues. V dropped 0 bases and J dropped 10 bases, with 10 bases sitting between them. Germline-derived CDR1 and CDR2 are SGHTA and FQGTGA. This CDR3 is CASSLTIAGEQFF. CDR3 DNA: TGTGCCAGCAGCTTAACAATAGCAGGGGAGCAGTTCTTC.

This chain connects TRBV5-6 to TRBJ1-6, with 9 positions matching TRBD1. Per germline, CDR1 SGHDT and CDR2 YYEEEE. The J segment lost 10 bases and the V segment lost 2 bases, leaving 4 bases of the junction unmatched. The CDR3 has 14 amino acids. The CDR3 region has the DNA TGTGCCAGCAGCTTCGGACAGGGGAACTCACCCCTCCACTTT. This gives the protein CASSFGQGNSPLHF.

The chain is built from TRBV19 and TRBJ1-5; the match to TRBD1 covers 8 bases. The germline CDR1 and CDR2 sequences are LNHDA and SQIVND (reference sequence). The ends lost 0 bases at V and 2 bases at J; junction bases unmatched: 0. The CDR3 is 15 amino acids. CDR3 nucleotide sequence: TGTGCCAGTAGTATAGAGGGACAGGGCAATCAGCCCCAGCATTTT. It encodes CASSIEGQGNQPQHF.

The chain has TRBV6-2 or TRBV6-3 and TRBJ2-7; 10 positions agree with TRBD2. Germline loops: CDR1 MNHEY, CDR2 SVGEGT. The trim removed 2 bases at V and 4 bases at J, leaving 5 bases unmatched. The CDR3 has 15 amino acids. In DNA form, the CDR3 reads TGTGCCAGCAGTTACGGTGGGACTAGCGTGTACGAGCAGTACTTC. It translates to CASSYGGTSVYEQYF.